This T cell receptor beta chain was recorded in a study of cytomegalovirus exposure and HLA in healthy donors. PCR primers comprised 60 Vbeta and 13 Jbeta primers. Repertoires were generated with immunoSEQ multiplex PCR, while TCRdb's copy carries only in-frame clones and drops some. Of 120,000 or so clones in the sample, approximately 80% are singletons; the top ten hold about 3.5%. General study results and limits: Per a prior analysis, the majority of TCR beta V segments were productive roughly 87% or roughly 30% of the time. Within a later analysis, the majority of CMV-associated TCR beta chains appeared HLA-restricted. A later analysis showed HLA-associated TCR beta chains outstripping equally common others in clonal expansion. Presence/absence analyses treated sequencing depth as roughly uniform across donors.

Germline assignment: CDR1 MNHNY and CDR2 SVGAGI (reference sequence). The CDR3 sequence is 14 residues long. Trimming shortened V by 6 bases and J by 1 base, and 12 bases separated the two germline ends. This clone turned up a few times. Its matching antigen is unknown. This sequence was found in a man in his thirties or forties in good health and CMV-seronegative. Sample: PBMCs. This chain joins TRBV6-6 and TRBJ1-1, with D perhaps TRBD1 (6 bases). The CDR3 spells CASSWDNANTEAFF. The DNA for the CDR3 is TGTGCCAGCAGCTGGGACAACGCGAACACTGAAGCTTTCTTT.